This T cell receptor beta chain was obtained from a study of blood T cell repertoires in COVID-19. Profiled with immunoSEQ multiplex PCR; TCRdb holds only in-frame clones, not every one. The sample holds 210,000 or so clones, 70% to 90% seen once. The CDR3 loop spans 17 amino acids. V trimming: 2 bases; J trimming: 8 bases; junction bases outside the gene matches: 10. Germline values: CDR1 LGHDT, CDR2 YNNKEL (reference sequence). Material for sequencing was peripheral blood. This chain joins TRBV3-1 (or the pseudogene TRBV3-2) and TRBJ2-3; 13 nucleotides match TRBD2. This sequence was found in a woman aged 45-65 years with acute or convalescent COVID-19. The CDR3 sequence: CASSQTKLLAGGSTQYF. The CDR3 DNA follows: TGTGCCAGCAGCCAAACAAAATTACTAGCGGGGGGGAGTACGCAGTATTTT.